This TCR beta chain was found in a study of T cells after yellow fever vaccination (dated by TCRdb to the late 2010s). The study in broad terms: The SMART-Seq v4 Ultra Low Input RNA kit was used to prepare libraries from fractions with low cell numbers. To follow T-cell clones before and after both primary and booster YFV17D yellow fever vaccination, bulk TCR alpha and beta repertoires underwent longitudinal sequencing. Two healthy male donors made up the cohort, one aged 18 to 30 years and the other aged 30 to 40 years. Blood was collected at multiple timepoints before and after primary and secondary immunization, and bulk PBMC replicates and cell subsets were isolated. Overall study results and their limits: A small share of clonotypes occurred in both CD4 and CD8 compartments, likely arising from convergent recombination. Because only a couple of donors were included in the study, the extent to which the findings can be generalized is limited. Most clones expanded after primary vaccination (around 96% of CD4 and around 88% of CD8) were re-detected after the booster, suggesting that broad memory maintenance occurred. Because abundant contaminating clonotypes from the bulk population could be contained in FACS-sorted repertoires, computational filtering was required. The secondary T-cell response was weaker than the primary response but faster, peaking on day 5 instead of day 15.

TCR cDNA was made using 5'RACE template switching, a step that added a universal primer site and unique molecular identifiers. Priming of cDNA synthesis was performed from both the TCR alpha and TCR beta constant segments. Library amplification involved two PCR steps, and the second step added sample barcodes and sequencing adapters. Sequencing of the libraries was done on either Illumina HiSeq 2500 (2x100 bp) or NovaSeq (2x150 bp). The authors processed their data as follows. MIGEC handled demultiplexing of reads and collapsing into UMI consensus sequences, while MiXCR performed V(D)J alignment. Clonotypes responding to the vaccine were identified with edgeR on replicate PBMC samples, with the criteria of FDR below 0.01 and a log2 fold change above 5 up to day 15. CD4 or CD8 identity was assigned to each bulk clonotype according to whether the clonotype was present at higher abundance in the sequenced CD4 repertoire or the sequenced CD8 repertoire. TCRdb trimmed public reads at Q25 via fastp, called clones via MiXCR and kept in-frame beta chains. CDR3 protein sequences are deduplicated, and each keeps its most common genes and DNA. The V and J calls reflect TCRdb's pipeline rather than the authors' work. Within this sample are approximately 300,000 distinct CDR3 sequences, with about 6.9% of them counted one time only. Over 15% of the sample rests with the top ten.

What this sample's treatment or condition label stands for: live attenuated yellow fever vaccine strain. Two biological replicates of bulk PBMCs were collected at each blood-draw timepoint. A standard Ficoll-Paque protocol was used to isolate PBMCs from peripheral blood. TriZol was used to extract RNA from bulk PBMCs, CD4 and CD8 fractions, and dextramer-positive and dextramer-negative fractions. From the cysteine up to the phenylalanine, the CDR3 has a length of 16 residues. Only the CDR3 DNA is retained, 48 bases long and in frame from the first base. CDR1 and CDR2, looked up from the germline V gene (reference sequence), are DFQATT and SNEGSKA. A word on this clonotype: What antigen it recognizes has not been identified. The junction differs from germline at one of its ends, possibly a read error.

The sequenced sample was PBMCs, obtained about 41 days after the first yellow fever vaccination. This receptor was identified in a man younger than 30 who received the YFV17D yellow fever vaccine. The chain couples TRBV20-1 to TRBJ2-1, and 9 junctional nucleotides match TRBD2. The CDR3 protein sequence reads: CCATDPTSGAYNEQFF. The DNA sequence is given as TGCTGTGCTACCGACCCGACTAGCGGCGCCTACAATGAGCAGTTCTTC.